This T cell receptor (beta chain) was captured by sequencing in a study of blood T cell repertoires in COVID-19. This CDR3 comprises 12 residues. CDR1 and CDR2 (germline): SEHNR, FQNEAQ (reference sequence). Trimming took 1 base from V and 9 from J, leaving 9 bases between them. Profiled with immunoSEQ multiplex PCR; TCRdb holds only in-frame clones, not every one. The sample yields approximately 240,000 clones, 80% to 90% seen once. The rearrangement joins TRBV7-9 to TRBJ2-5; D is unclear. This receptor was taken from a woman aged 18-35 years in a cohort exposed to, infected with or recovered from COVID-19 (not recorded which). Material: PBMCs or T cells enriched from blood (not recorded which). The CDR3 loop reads CASSLDGWAQYF. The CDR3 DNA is TGTGCCAGCAGCTTAGACGGGTGGGCCCAGTACTTC.